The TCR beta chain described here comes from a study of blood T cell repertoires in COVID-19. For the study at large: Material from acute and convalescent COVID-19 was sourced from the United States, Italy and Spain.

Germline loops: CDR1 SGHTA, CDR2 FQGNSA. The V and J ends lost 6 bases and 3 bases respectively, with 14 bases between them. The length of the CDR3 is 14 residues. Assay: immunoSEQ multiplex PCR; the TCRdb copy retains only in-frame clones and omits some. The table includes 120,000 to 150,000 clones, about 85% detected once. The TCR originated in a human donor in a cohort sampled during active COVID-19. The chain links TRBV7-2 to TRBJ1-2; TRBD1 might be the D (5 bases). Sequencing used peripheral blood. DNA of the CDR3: TGTGCCAGCAGTGGGGGGAGATGGGACTATGGCTACACCTTC. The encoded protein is CASSGGRWDYGYTF.